These 22 T cell receptor beta chains came from one sample sequenced in a study of prognosis after radiotherapy for stage I lung cancer. Starting from genomic DNA, TCR beta CDR3 was amplified through two-round multiplex PCR. Amplification in first-round PCR relied on primers specific to each TRBV and TRBJ gene. TCRdb reprocessed the multiplex PCR reads via MiXCR and lists one record per CDR3 protein. The data show 20,000 to 25,000 distinct CDR3 sequences, around 40% seen once. The sequences come from PBMCs, collected before or after stereotactic body radiation therapy (not recorded which). All receptors come from a donor older than 45 with non-small cell lung cancer.

As concerns this clonotype: This may arise from a read error, as a much more abundant clone is one base away. This rearrangement joins TRBV29-1 to TRBJ2-3; D not certain. The CDR3 is made up of 15 amino acids. CDR1 is SQVTM, CDR2 ANQGSEA, per germline. Here the CDR3 DNA reads TGCAGCGTTGAAGATCACGGAGCAAGCACAGATAAGCAGTATTTT. This translates into CSVEDHGASTDKQYF.

This clonotype was recorded many times. This chain uses TRBV7-2 with TRBJ2-1; 8 nucleotides line up with TRBD1. Germline CDR1 reads SGHTA; CDR2 reads FQGNSA. The CDR3 length is 16 residues. V lost 5 bases and J lost 4; bases outside the gene matches: 10. The CDR3 reads CASSSPQGALYNEQFF. The CDR3 region has the DNA TGTGCCAGCAGCAGTCCCCAGGGGGCCCTTTACAATGAGCAGTTCTTC. Looking up the rest from reference TRBV7-2 and TRBJ2-1 gives the full variable domain: GAGVSQSPSNKVTEKGKDVELRCDPISGHTALYWYRQSLGQGLEFLIYFQGNSAPDKSGLPSDRFSAERTGGSVSTLTIQRTQQEDSAVYLCASSSPQGALYNEQFFGPGTRLTVL.

Ten or more counts support this clonotype. The chain uses TRBV20-1 and TRBJ2-4; D ambiguous. Germline assignment: CDR1 DFQATT and CDR2 SNEGSKA (reference sequence). The CDR3 is 13 residues long. The V end lost 0 bases, the J end lost 0 bases, and 3 bases lay between the germline ends. CDR3 region: CSARDLAKNIQYF. Written as DNA, the CDR3 is TGCAGTGCTAGAGATTTAGCCAAAAACATTCAGTACTTC.

The chain is built from TRBV5-1 and TRBJ2-6; D possibly uses TRBD1 or TRBD2 (6 bases each). The CDR3 totals 16 residues. V lost 0 bases and J 4 bases, leaving 11 bases between the germline ends. Per germline, CDR1 SGHRS and CDR2 YFSETQ. CDR3 in DNA: TGCGCCAGCAGCTTGGCCGGGGGCGCGGGGGCCAACGTCCTGACTTTC. As protein: CASSLAGGAGANVLTF.

This clonotype was found many times. This rearrangement joins TRBV18 to TRBJ2-1, with D tentatively TRBD2 (6 bases). Germline CDR1 and CDR2: KGHSH and LQKENI. The CDR3 runs 14 residues. V lost 3 bases and J 8 bases, leaving 14 bases between the germline ends. The CDR3 DNA sequence: TGTGCCAGCTCACCTCTCCCGTCGGGGGATGAGCAGTTCTTC. Its protein product is CASSPLPSGDEQFF.

This clonotype came up many times. This chain uses TRBV6-5 with TRBJ1-1; D is ambiguous. The germline V gene encodes CDR1 MNHEY and CDR2 SVGAGI. The V end was cut by 2 bases, the J end by 0 bases, with 4 bases between. CDR3 size: 13 residues. The CDR3 loop is CASSYLLNTEAFF. In nucleotides, the CDR3 is TGTGCCAGCAGTTACCTTCTGAACACTGAAGCTTTCTTT.

In its sample, this clonotype was seen many times. V usage is TRBV20-1 and J usage is TRBJ2-1, with TRBD2 identical over 9 bases. Germline CDR1 reads DFQATT; CDR2 reads SNEGSKA (reference sequence). CDR3 length: 15 residues. The V and J ends lost 3 bases and 6 bases, in that order; junction bases with no gene match: 9. The DNA of the CDR3 is TGCAGTGCTAGGCTTGCGGGAGGGCCGTTCAATGAGCAGTTCTTC. Amino acid sequence: CSARLAGGPFNEQFF.

This clonotype appeared many times. The rearrangement joins TRBV5-4 to TRBJ1-2; D not resolved. Trimming pared 2 bases from V and 4 bases from J, leaving 9 bases between. The CDR3 length is 13 residues. Per germline, CDR1 SGHNT and CDR2 YYREEE (reference sequence). This CDR3 is CASSLGGSYGYTF. The CDR3 bases are TGTGCCAGCAGCTTAGGCGGAAGCTATGGCTACACCTTC.

A note on this clonotype: Relative to the germline gene, one junction end is altered; a read error may explain this. This rearrangement joins TRBV7-9 to TRBJ1-1; 7 nucleotides line up with TRBD1. Per germline, CDR1 SEHNR and CDR2 FQNEAQ (reference sequence). The CDR3 length is 14 residues. The CDR3 region has the DNA TGTGCCAGCACTTCTAAGACAGGGAACACTGAAGATTTCTTT. Amino acid sequence: CASTSKTGNTEDFF.

As regards this clonotype: A far larger clone is just one base off, so this is likely a read error. The chain carries TRBV6-4 and TRBJ2-1, with D hard to call. Per the germline V gene, CDR1 is MRHNA and CDR2 is SNTAGT. This CDR3 comprises 17 residues. Trimming left V 7 bases short and J 3 bases short, with 22 bases between. The CDR3 DNA sequence: TGTGCCAGCAACGCTATCATGGCCTCGGGTCTCTACAATGAGCAGTTCTTC. Amino acid sequence: CASNAIMASGLYNEQFF.

The chain combines TRBV24-1 with TRBJ2-7; 9 bases fit TRBD2. The CDR3 has 14 residues. J gave up 7 bases and V 8 bases, and 11 bases lay outside the gene matches. Germline assignment: CDR1 KGHDR and CDR2 SFDVKD. The CDR3 region has the DNA TGTGCCACCATTGAAGGGACTAGCTCGCGGGAGCAGTACTTC. Translating it yields CATIEGTSSREQYF.

This chain connects TRBV20-1 to TRBJ2-2; 7 bases align to TRBD2. The CDR3 runs to 15 residues. V dropped 0 bases and J dropped 3; count of bases not matched to a gene: 4. Germline values: CDR1 DFQATT, CDR2 SNEGSKA (reference sequence). The CDR3 coding sequence is TGCAGTGCTAGAGACCTTCTAGCGGACACCGGGGAGCTGTTTTTT. It encodes CSARDLLADTGELFF.

This clonotype occurred many times. The chain combines TRBV11-3 with TRBJ2-7; 7 nucleotides agree with TRBD1. This CDR3 contains 16 residues. V trimming: 3 bases; J trimming: 1 base; junction bases outside the gene matches: 9. The germline V gene encodes CDR1 SGHNT and CDR2 YENEEA. CDR3 nucleotides: TGTGCCAGCAGCTTGGGAGCCGGGACAGCGTCCTACGAGCAGTACTTC. Residues: CASSLGAGTASYEQYF.

The J gene is TRBJ1-2, the V gene TRBV2; a possible D gene is TRBD1 (6 bases). Germline lookup yields CDR1 SNHLY and CDR2 FYNNEI. Trimming took 2 bases from V and 3 from J, leaving 16 bases between them. The CDR3 consists of 16 residues. CDR3 coding DNA: TGTGCCAGCAGTGAATCCCTCTACCGGACAGACTATGGCTACACCTTC. Protein sequence: CASSESLYRTDYGYTF.

This clonotype has at least ten counts. This chain links TRBV6-5 with TRBJ2-3, with 9 bases that match TRBD1. The CDR3 runs to 14 residues. V was clipped by 7 bases and J by 4 bases; unmatched bases: 6. CDR1 and CDR2 (germline): MNHEY, SVGAGI. CDR3 nucleotides: TGTGCCAGCAATCCGGGACAGGGTTCAGATACGCAGTATTTT. Amino acid sequence: CASNPGQGSDTQYF.

V and J are TRBV2 and TRBJ1-1; possibly TRBD1 for D (6 bases). The germline V gene has CDR1 SNHLY and CDR2 FYNNEI. The ends were cut back, 10 bases at V and 0 bases at J, with 12 bases in the middle. The CDR3 loop spans 13 amino acids. The CDR3 loop is CATQGSMNTEAFF. Written as DNA, the CDR3 is TGTGCCACACAGGGTAGCATGAACACTGAAGCTTTCTTT.

This clonotype showed up many times. The V call is TRBV6-1, the J call TRBJ1-5; 7 nucleotides agree with TRBD1. The CDR3 covers 14 residues. The germline CDR1 and CDR2 sequences are MNHNS and SASEGT. The V gene end was trimmed by 5 bases and the J gene end by 5 bases; junction bases not matched to a gene: 6. CDR3 residues: CASSIRGTDQPQHF. The CDR3 coding sequence is TGTGCCAGCAGTATCAGGGGGACCGATCAGCCCCAGCATTTT.

V and J are TRBV7-2 and TRBJ2-2, with D perhaps TRBD1 (7 bases). The CDR3 extends over 15 amino acids. Trimming took 1 base from V and 5 from J, leaving 11 bases between them. Germline values: CDR1 SGHTA, CDR2 FQGNSA. In DNA form, the CDR3 reads TGTGCCAGCAGCTTAGGGTCAGGGGGGACCGGGGAGCTGTTTTTT. Translating gives CASSLGSGGTGELFF.

This clonotype was observed at least ten times. This sequence may be a read error, since a much larger clone differs from it by one base. V is TRBV7-2 and J is TRBJ1-2; D gene uncertain. V gave up 1 base and J gave up 6 bases, with 12 bases separating them. Germline values: CDR1 SGHTA, CDR2 FQGNSA. The CDR3 is 14 residues long. The CDR3 here is CASSLELVTHGYTF. CDR3 in DNA: TGTGCCAGCAGCTTAGAGCTCGTAACCCATGGCTACACCTTC.

The chain employs TRBV20-1 and TRBJ2-1; D not certain. The CDR3 loop spans 13 amino acids. Germline CDR1 DFQATT, CDR2 SNEGSKA (reference sequence). V dropped 2 bases and J dropped 3 bases, with 8 bases sitting between them. The CDR3 region has the DNA TGCAGTGCTAGACCTACCTTCTACAATGAGCAGTTCTTC. Translating gives CSARPTFYNEQFF.

For this clonotype: This likely stems from a read error, as it lies one base from a far larger clone. This chain connects TRBV12-3 or TRBV12-4 to TRBJ1-2; D possibly corresponds to TRBD1 (6 bases). The CDR3 has 14 residues. In DNA form, the CDR3 reads TGTTCCAGCAGCCGCTCGCCCAGGGGCATTGGCTACACCTTC. It yields the protein CSSSRSPRGIGYTF.

Comments on this clonotype: This sequence may be a read error, since a much larger clone differs from it by one base. The chain couples TRBV14 to TRBJ1-5, with D possibly being TRBD1 (6 bases). Trimming shortened V by 0 bases and J by 13 bases, and 13 bases separated the two germline ends. The CDR3 totals 13 residues. Per germline, CDR1 SGHDN and CDR2 FVKESK. CDR3 DNA: TGTGCCAGCAGCCAAGAGGTGGGGGCAGGGCAGCATTTT. Its protein is CASSQEVGAGQHF.